This TCR beta chain was sequenced during a study of blood T cells in healthy people across ages. This clonotype was detected a few times. Its target is not known. Study-wide results and caveats: Strong correlation existed between TCR beta diversity and naive T cell percentage.

Primed by a sample-barcoded 5' primer and a J-beta primer mix, a second PCR proceeded for about 7 to 11 cycles. Each CDR3 protein is one row after TCRdb ran MiXCR on the 5' RACE reads. The sample contains roughly 1.6 million distinct CDR3 sequences, around 36% of which appear only once. Trimming pared 1 base from V and 4 bases from J, leaving 15 bases between. Per germline, CDR1 SGDLS and CDR2 YYNGEE. The CDR3 runs 16 residues. Donors were healthy Caucasian individuals from Russia aged roughly 6 to 100. A minimum of 5.5 micrograms of total RNA was extracted per sample. This sequence joins TRBV9 and TRBJ2-1; TRBD1 might be the D (6 bases). The origin of this receptor is a young woman in good health. Source material: blood. CDR3 protein: CASSVITGSAYNEQFF. The CDR3 nucleotides read TGTGCCAGCAGCGTAATCACAGGGAGCGCTTACAATGAGCAGTTCTTC.